This record concerns one T cell receptor beta chain sequence. Its target is unknown. TCRdb reanalyzed the 5' RACE reads, giving one entry per CDR3 protein sequence and no DNA. In all, the sample yields hundreds of thousands of distinct CDR3 sequences. Germline V CDR1 and CDR2: LNHNV, YYDKDF (reference sequence). The CDR3 totals 15 residues. The sample originates from a study of T cells expressing NK-cell markers. Background on the study: TCR beta repertoires came from sorted CD3+CD56+NKG2C+, CD3+CD56+NKG2C- and CD3+CD56-NKG2C+ T cells. Points from the study as a whole: Dominant NKG2C+ clonotypes were found to form about 1.0-7.5% of CD8+ T cells in a handful of donors.

The sequencing sample was made of blood T cells: a sorted CD56 or NKG2C T cell subset, CD4+ or CD8+ T cells, or bulk PBMC T cells (not recorded which). The rearrangement links TRBV15 to TRBJ2-2. This TCR came from a woman aged 18-70 years in good health. The CDR3 region is CATSRDPFSTGELFF.